This T cell receptor beta chain was found in a study of identical twins. Study results and limitations: Insertions were reduced in abundant cord blood beta clonotypes but not in memory repertoires.

TCRdb independently ran MiXCR on the 5' RACE reads; one entry per CDR3 protein. Of 1.5 million to 2 million distinct CDR3 sequences listed, around a third were seen once; the top ten hold about 0.25%. Points on this clonotype: No antigen is known for it.

Germline-derived CDR1 and CDR2 are DFQATT and SNEGSKA (reference sequence). The CDR3 is made up of 13 amino acids. The V gene lost 0 bases and the J gene lost 3 bases, with 9 bases spanning the gap. There were only healthy Caucasians among the donors. The clonotype was recovered from a newborn girl in good health. This chain connects TRBV20-1 to TRBJ2-7; weak D call: TRBD2 (5 bases). The specimen was cord blood. The CDR3 sequence: CSARERADYEQYF. The CDR3, as DNA: TGCAGTGCTAGAGAGCGGGCAGACTACGAGCAGTACTTC.